This TCR beta chain derives from a study of OX40 agonist ivuxolimab in advanced cancers. The CDR3 is 18 residues long. Clones were sequenced by immunoSEQ multiplex PCR, and TCRdb holds only the in-frame ones, with some missing. The profile shows tens of thousands of clones, roughly 90% of them singletons. The chain is built from TRBV21-1 and TRBJ2-2. TRBV21-1 is an annotated pseudogene. The TCR comes from an adult with an advanced solid tumor such as melanoma, head and neck, liver or kidney cancer. This specimen consisted of CD4+ or CD8+ T cells sorted from blood, obtained in a trial of the OX40 agonist ivuxolimab. This chain's CDR3 is CASSKNGRAIKKPGELFF. As DNA, the CDR3 is TGTGCCAGCAGCAAAAACGGAAGGGCGATTAAAAAGCCCGGGGAGCTGTTTTTT.